This is a list of T cell receptor beta chains from one sample in a study of blood T cell repertoires in COVID-19. Profiling relied on immunoSEQ multiplex PCR, and the TCRdb table lists in-frame clones only, not all of them. Of 220,000 or so clones in the sample, approximately 84% were seen once. Material for sequencing was peripheral blood. All receptors come from a man aged 50 to 60 who had recovered from COVID-19. Both conserved end residues are part of each CDR3. The D gene is left open where the match is weak. Not all rows give a size; the values are once, few, many and, for expanded clones, a class.

D	V	J	size	DNA	CDR3
TRBD1	TRBV28	TRBJ2-3	.	TGTGCCAGCTTCCGACAGGGTGGCACAGATACGCAGTATTTT	CASFRQGGTDTQYF
.	TRBV5-1	TRBJ2-2	.	TGCGCCACCAGGAGGGGAACGACAGGCACCGGGGAGCTGTTTTTT	CATRRGTTGTGELFF
.	TRBV5-1	TRBJ2-1	.	TGCGCCAGCAGCTTGGCGGCGGGGGCTTCGAATGAGCAGTTCTTC	CASSLAAGASNEQFF
.	TRBV27	TRBJ1-2	.	TGTGCCAGCAGCCCTAACACGGGTCCGCGGGGCAACACCAGGGCATATGGCTACACCTTC	CASSPNTGPRGNTRAYGYTF
.	TRBV19	TRBJ1-1	.	TGTGCCAGTAAACCGACAGGCGTGAACACTGAAGCTTTCTTT	CASKPTGVNTEAFF
TRBD2	TRBV29-1	TRBJ2-1	.	TGCAGCGTTGAGATAGGGTCCACTAGCGGTATTTACAATGAGCAGTTCTTC	CSVEIGSTSGIYNEQFF
.	TRBV5-1	TRBJ1-1	.	TGCGCCAGCAGCCATCAGGGGACTGAAGCTTTCTTT	CASSHQGTEAFF
.	TRBV6-6	TRBJ2-7	few	TGTGCCAGCAGTCGTACAGGGTACGAGCAGTACTTC	CASSRTGYEQYF
TRBD1	TRBV19	TRBJ1-4	.	TGTGCCAGTAGTGCGGGACAGGGCCTCGGTGAAAAACTGTTTTTT	CASSAGQGLGEKLFF
.	TRBV6-5	TRBJ2-2	.	TGTGCCAGCAGTTACCAGGGGAGCCCAAACACCGGGGAGCTGTTTTTT	CASSYQGSPNTGELFF
TRBD1	TRBV28	TRBJ1-2	.	TGTGCCAGCAGTGCGCCGGGACAGGGGGCTTCCTATGGCTACACCTTC	CASSAPGQGASYGYTF
TRBD1	TRBV29-1	TRBJ1-2	.	TGCAGCGTTCCGACAGGGGCGAACTATGGCTACACCTTC	CSVPTGANYGYTF
TRBD1	TRBV29-1	TRBJ1-2	.	TGCAGCGTTTGGGGACAGGGCTACTATGGCTACACCTTC	CSVWGQGYYGYTF
TRBD1	TRBV6-5	TRBJ2-7	.	TGTGCCAGCAGTTACTCGCGACAGGGGGCATGGGAGCAGTACTTC	CASSYSRQGAWEQYF
TRBD2	TRBV3-1/TRBV3-2	TRBJ2-7	.	TGTGCCAGTTCTTTTACGGGACTAGCGTTATACGAGCAGTACTTC	CASSFTGLALYEQYF
TRBD1	TRBV19	TRBJ2-6	.	TGTGCCAGTATCGGGGGACAGGGAACATACTCTGGGGCCAACGTCCTGACTTTC	CASIGGQGTYSGANVLTF
.	TRBV19	TRBJ2-7	.	TGTGCCAGTAGTATGCGGCAGTCCAATTCCTACGAGCAGTACTTC	CASSMRQSNSYEQYF
.	TRBV7-9	TRBJ2-1	once	TGTGCCAGCAGCTGGGACAACTACAATGAGCAGTTCTTC	CASSWDNYNEQFF
TRBD2	TRBV29-1	TRBJ2-3	.	TGCAGCGTTGAAGATGTCTCGACTAGCCTCACAGATACGCAGTATTTT	CSVEDVSTSLTDTQYF
.	TRBV28	TRBJ2-3	.	TGTGCCAGCAGTCTAGCTAGCGTTAGCTCAGATACGCAGTATTTT	CASSLASVSSDTQYF
.	TRBV9	TRBJ2-1	.	TGTGCCAGCTCCCGAGGAGGGTATCAGGATGAGCAGTTCTTC	CASSRGGYQDEQFF
.	TRBV5-1	TRBJ2-2	.	TGCGCCAGCAGCCCGGGGGCGGGAGCGTACGGGGAGCTGTTTTTT	CASSPGAGAYGELFF
.	TRBV28	TRBJ2-2	few	TGTGCCAGCAGTCCGCCGTTCCCGGCCGGGGAGCTGTTTTTT	CASSPPFPAGELFF
.	TRBV28	TRBJ1-1	.	TGTGCCAGTCGAGCACAGGGTAAGGGTGTCACTGAAGCTTTCTTT	CASRAQGKGVTEAFF
.	TRBV3-1/TRBV3-2	TRBJ2-7	few	TGTGCCAGCAGCCAAGGTTCCGGGGGCTACGAGCAGTACTTC	CASSQGSGGYEQYF
.	TRBV28	TRBJ1-2	.	TGTGCCAGCAGTTTATTAGGGAGAGGTGGCTACACCTTC	CASSLLGRGGYTF
.	TRBV4-2	TRBJ2-7	.	TGTGCCAGCAGCCCCCGGAGGTTGGGCATTTCCTACGAGCAGTACTTC	CASSPRRLGISYEQYF
TRBD1	TRBV5-4	TRBJ1-2	.	TGTGCCAGCAGCTCCAACCGGGACAGGGGGCCCTTTCGATTC	CASSSNRDRGPFRF
TRBD1	TRBV4-2	TRBJ2-2	.	TGTGCCAGCAGCCAACTCACCGGGACAGGGACGACCGGGGAGCTGTTTTTT	CASSQLTGTGTTGELFF
TRBD1	TRBV19	TRBJ2-2	.	TGTGCCAGTTCGACAGGGGGCGGAACCGGGGAGCTGTTTTTT	CASSTGGGTGELFF
TRBD1	TRBV28	TRBJ2-5	.	TGTGCCAGCAGCGAACAACAGGGGGCAGAGACCCAGTACTTC	CASSEQQGAETQYF
TRBD2	TRBV5-8	TRBJ2-1	few	TGTGCCAGCAGCCGGGGGAGCGGGATCACCTACAATGAGCAGTTCTTC	CASSRGSGITYNEQFF
TRBD1	TRBV28	TRBJ1-5	.	TGTGCCACGAAAACAGGGGGCGCCGGCAATCAGCCCCAGCATTTT	CATKTGGAGNQPQHF
.	TRBV7-9	TRBJ2-5	.	TGTGCCAGCAGCACAGTCCAAGAGACCCAGTACTTC	CASSTVQETQYF
.	TRBV6-5	TRBJ1-2	.	TGTGCCAGCAGTTACTATCCAGGTCAGGGAGGCTACACCTTC	CASSYYPGQGGYTF
.	TRBV29-1	TRBJ1-2	.	TGCAGCGTTGAGCCCAGGGAATTAAATGGCTACACCTTC	CSVEPRELNGYTF
TRBD1	TRBV29-1	TRBJ2-1	.	TGCAGCGTCGACAGGGGGCGAGGTGGTGAGCAGTTCTTC	CSVDRGRGGEQFF
.	TRBV11-2	TRBJ1-3	.	TGTGCCAGCAGCACACCCGGGACTGCAGGAAACACCATATATTTT	CASSTPGTAGNTIYF
TRBD1	TRBV5-1	TRBJ1-4	.	TGCGCCAGCAGCTTCTTTGGACAGGGAGCAACTAATGAAAAACTGTTTTTT	CASSFFGQGATNEKLFF
.	TRBV24-1	TRBJ2-7	.	TGTGCCACCAGTGATTCCCTCGAGCAGTACTTC	CATSDSLEQYF
.	TRBV12-3/TRBV12-4	TRBJ1-2	.	TGTGCCAGCAGTAACGACAGAGACTATGGCTACACCTTC	CASSNDRDYGYTF
.	TRBV29-1	TRBJ2-2	.	TGCAGCGTTGTAAGGCAGGGCACCGGGGAGCTGTTTTTT	CSVVRQGTGELFF